Each of the 15 T cell receptor beta chains below was sequenced from the same sample in a study of beta chain features in type 1 diabetes. These receptors have no identified antigens. The investigators reverse transcribed all of the isolated RNA, so they sequenced expressed TCRB transcripts. Sequenced by immunoSEQ multiplex PCR; TCRdb stores in-frame clones only, minus some. Among a few hundred thousand clones listed, over 8.5% were seen once. Study results and limitations: There was a moderate but significant shortening of TCRB CDR3s in all four CD4+ subsets of Type 1 diabetes patients.

Sequenced input: central memory CD4+ T cells from blood. The receptors originated from a man aged 30 to 45 with type 1 diabetes.

This clone was observed a handful of times. The junction shows a germline mismatch at one end, possibly a read error. The rearrangement links TRBV6-5 to TRBJ2-3, with D maybe TRBD2 (6 bases). CDR3 length: 14 residues. Germline CDR1 and CDR2: MNHEY and SVGAGI. CDR3 loop: CAISVGGNTDTQYF. The CDR3, as DNA: TGTGCCATCAGTGTCGGCGGGAATACAGATACGCAGTATTTT.

This clone was counted many times. The chain links TRBV7-3 to TRBJ2-7; 10 bases are shared with TRBD1. The CDR3 has 15 amino acids. Germline V CDR1 and CDR2: SGHTA, FQGTGA. Trimming removed 2 bases from V and 5 bases from J; junction bases left unmatched: 6. The DNA of the CDR3 is TGTGCCAGCAGCTTAGTCGGGACAGGGGACCACGAGCAGTACTTC. It is translated as CASSLVGTGDHEQYF.

This clone was found a few times. The V gene is TRBV29-1, the J gene TRBJ2-5; D is unclear. This CDR3 contains 13 residues. Germline V CDR1 and CDR2: SQVTM, ANQGSEA. V was trimmed by 0 bases and J by 2 bases, leaving 7 bases between them. Written as DNA, the CDR3 is TGCAGCGTTGAAGATACCTCACAAGAGACCCAGTACTTC. This gives the protein CSVEDTSQETQYF.

This clone was counted ten times or more. The J gene is TRBJ2-2, the V gene TRBV18; no reliable D call. This CDR3 has 15 residues. Trimming took 3 bases from V and 1 from J, leaving 9 bases between them. Germline V lookup: CDR1 KGHSH, CDR2 LQKENI. CDR3 DNA: TGTGCCAGCTCACCCTCCCCCCAGAACACCGGGGAGCTGTTTTTT. Amino acid sequence: CASSPSPQNTGELFF. Full variable domain (rest looked up from reference TRBV18 and TRBJ2-2): NAGVMQNPRHLVRRRGQEARLRCSPMKGHSHVYWYRQLPEEGLKFMVYLQKENIIDESGMPKERFSAEFPKEGPSILRIQQVVRGDSAAYFCASSPSPQNTGELFFGEGSRLTVL.

This clone was recorded many times. The V gene is TRBV7-9, the J gene TRBJ2-3; tentatively, D is TRBD2 (5 bases). Germline lookup yields CDR1 SEHNR and CDR2 FQNEAQ (reference sequence). This CDR3 has 16 residues. Trimming cost V 5 bases and J 1 base, with 16 bases left between them. This CDR3 reads CASSRSGSSGTDTQYF. The DNA of the CDR3 is TGTGCCAGCAGCCGGTCGGGAAGTTCCGGCACAGATACGCAGTATTTT.

This clone has a handful of counts. V gene TRBV7-2 combines with J gene TRBJ2-1, with D possibly TRBD2 on 6 matching bases. V lost 7 bases and J lost 4, with 11 bases in between. The germline V gene encodes CDR1 SGHTA and CDR2 FQGNSA. This CDR3 is built from 13 residues. The CDR3 is CASIPSAYNEQFF. CDR3 coding DNA: TGTGCCAGCATCCCTAGCGCATACAATGAGCAGTTCTTC.

This clone appeared a few times. At the DNA level, this CDR3 is encoded by other sequences in the same sample as well. The gene calls are TRBV30 and TRBJ2-3; 10 nucleotides match TRBD2. The germline CDR1 and CDR2 sequences are GTSNPN and SVGIG (reference sequence). Trimming at V came to 3 bases and at J to 0 bases, leaving 0 bases not matched to a gene. This CDR3 contains 14 residues. In DNA form, the CDR3 reads TGTGCCTGGAGACTAGCGGGAAGCACAGATACGCAGTATTTT. Translating gives CAWRLAGSTDTQYF.

The chain combines TRBV11-1 with TRBJ2-5, with 7 bases fitting TRBD1. The germline CDR1 and CDR2 sequences are SGHAT and FQDESV (reference sequence). V was pared by 3 bases and J by 1 base, with 2 bases of the junction left unmatched. This CDR3 is 14 amino acids long. CDR3: CASSFGDSQETQYF. The CDR3, as DNA: TGTGCCAGCAGCTTCGGGGACAGCCAAGAGACCCAGTACTTC.

CDR3 nucleotides: TGCAGCGTGGGGGGAGGAAGCTCAACTAATGAAAAACTGTTTTTT. This translates into CSVGGGSSTNEKLFF. The chain links TRBV29-1 to TRBJ1-4; tentative D call: TRBD1 (5 bases). CDR1 and CDR2 from the germline V gene are SQVTM and ANQGSEA. V was clipped by 6 bases and J by 0 bases, with 14 bases between them. The CDR3 loop spans 15 amino acids.

This clone turned up a few times. The chain recombines TRBV7-9 with TRBJ1-2; D is unresolved. Germline CDR1 and CDR2: SEHNR and FQNEAQ (reference sequence). V was cut by 1 base and J by 0 bases, with 6 bases left in between. The CDR3 runs 14 residues. For the CDR3, the DNA is TGTGCCAGCAGCTTAGTTTCGACTAACTATGGCTACACCTTC. The encoded protein is CASSLVSTNYGYTF.

The chain has TRBV2 and TRBJ1-5; 7 bases map to TRBD1. V gave up 4 bases and J gave up 6 bases; unmatched junction bases: 6. CDR1 and CDR2 (germline): SNHLY, FYNNEI. The CDR3 runs to 14 residues. The CDR3, as DNA: TGTGCCAGCAGTGGTTCCAGGGGGTTTCAGCCCCAGCATTTT. This translates into CASSGSRGFQPQHF.

In the case of this clone: Germline is not matched at one junction end, which may reflect a read error. V usage is TRBV10-3 and J usage is TRBJ1-4; D is undetermined. The CDR3 has 13 amino acids. Looked up from germline, CDR1 is ENHRY and CDR2 is SYGVKD. The CDR3 nucleotides read TGTGCCAGCAGTTCCCCCTATAATGAAAAACTGTTTTTT. It is translated as CASSSPYNEKLFF.

The sample holds many counts of this clone. This rearrangement joins TRBV9 to TRBJ1-5; D gene uncertain. CDR1 is SGDLS, CDR2 YYNGEE, per germline. Between the trimmed V and J ends, which lost 4 bases and 9 bases, there was a span of 14 bases. This CDR3 spans 13 amino acids. CDR3 region: CASSLDLLGPQHF. The CDR3 DNA is TGTGCCAGCAGCCTCGACCTCCTAGGGCCCCAGCATTTT.

This clone was seen only a few times. Distinct nucleotide sequences in the sample also encode this CDR3. The V gene is TRBV25-1, the J gene TRBJ1-1; D is ambiguous. Trimming cost V 6 bases and J 0 bases, with 2 bases left between them. The germline V gene encodes CDR1 MGHDK and CDR2 SYGVNS. There are 11 residues in the CDR3. CDR3 in DNA: TGTGCCAGCAGCCTGAACACTGAAGCTTTCTTT. Translation gives CASSLNTEAFF.

This clone showed up just a few times. The chain recombines TRBV25-1 with TRBJ2-7; the match to TRBD1 covers 7 bases. V was pared by 9 bases and J by 0 bases, with 5 bases of the junction left unmatched. This CDR3 is 13 amino acids long. Germline V gene data show CDR1 as MGHDK and CDR2 as SYGVNS. DNA for the CDR3: TGTGCCAGTCCCGGACAGGTCTCCTACGAGCAGTACTTC. Translation gives CASPGQVSYEQYF.